This passage covers 20 T cell receptor beta chains from one sample sequenced in a study of blood T cells in healthy people across ages. Through a sample-barcoded 5' primer and a J-beta primer mix, a second PCR was run for roughly 7 to 12 cycles. Via MiXCR, TCRdb re-called the 5' RACE reads, giving one row per CDR3 protein. The repertoire holds some 790,000 distinct CDR3 sequences, with less than 35% as singletons. Sequences were obtained from blood. The receptors were gathered from a woman of 80 years or more in good health.

The table lists this clonotype with a few counts. A single base separates this from a much larger clone, so it may be a read error. The rearrangement uses TRBV7-2 and TRBJ2-7; 7 bases line up with TRBD1. Trimming at V came to 0 bases and at J to 7 bases, leaving 12 bases not matched to a gene. The CDR3 is 16 residues long. CDR1 and CDR2 from the germline V gene are SGHTA and FQGNSA. This CDR3 reads CASSLALSGGYNEQYF. CDR3 DNA: TGTGCCAGCAGCTTAGCGTTGTCAGGGGGTTACAATGAGCAGTACTTC.

This clonotype showed up many times. The chain carries TRBV6-6 and TRBJ1-5, with D unresolved. The CDR3 has 17 residues. V was trimmed by 0 bases and J by 1 base, leaving 13 bases between them. Per the germline V gene, CDR1 is MNHNY and CDR2 is SVGAGI (reference sequence). The CDR3 DNA reads as TGTGCCAGCAGTTACTCGCACGGTCAGAGAAGCAATCAGCCCCAGCATTTT. It encodes CASSYSHGQRSNQPQHF.

In its sample, this clonotype was seen many times. The rearrangement links TRBV11-1 to TRBJ2-1; possibly TRBD1 for D (6 bases). With 4 bases removed from V and 10 bases from J, the gap between germline ends came to 20 bases. The germline V gene has CDR1 SGHAT and CDR2 FQDESV (reference sequence). This CDR3 has 15 residues. Here the CDR3 reads CASSWTRTDSGEQFF. Written as DNA, the CDR3 is TGTGCCAGCAGCTGGACAAGGACAGACTCGGGCGAGCAGTTCTTC.

This clonotype was found a few times. This chain links TRBV24-1 with TRBJ2-5; 9 nucleotides align to TRBD2. Germline V lookup: CDR1 KGHDR, CDR2 SFDVKD. This CDR3 contains 14 residues. V was clipped by 9 bases and J by 5 bases; unmatched bases: 9. The CDR3 coding sequence is TGTGCCACCGGGCCGGCGGGGGGGCGGGAGACCCAGTACTTC. Encoded protein: CATGPAGGRETQYF.

This clonotype was picked up one time. This sequence may be a read error, since a much larger clone differs from it by one base. The chain recombines TRBV7-2 with TRBJ2-7, with D perhaps matching TRBD2 (6 bases). Matching the DNA end better, TRBJ2-5 makes the J call doubtful. The CDR3 totals 14 residues. Germline lookup yields CDR1 SGHTA and CDR2 FQGNSA. CDR3 in DNA: TGTGCCGGCAGCTTAGCGCAACTAGCAGAGACCCAGTACTTC. The encoded protein is CAGSLAQLAETQYF.

In regard to this clonotype: Since a much larger clone is just one base distant, this may be a read error. The rearrangement links TRBV11-2 to TRBJ2-5; 7 bases agree with TRBD1. Germline loops: CDR1 SGHAT, CDR2 FQNNGV. This CDR3 region has 14 residues. CDR3: CASSSLQGEETQDF. The CDR3 region has the DNA TGTGCCAGCAGCTCGCTCCAGGGGGAAGAGACCCAGGACTTC. Looking up the rest from reference TRBV11-2 and TRBJ2-5 gives the full variable domain: EAGVAQSPRYKIIEKRQSVAFWCNPISGHATLYWYQQILGQGPKLLIQFQNNGVVDDSQLPKDRFSAERLKGVDSTLKIQPAKLEDSAVYLCASSSLQGEETQDFGPGTRLLVL.

This clonotype was seen at least ten times. The chain carries TRBV7-2 and TRBJ2-5, with TRBD2 identical over 15 bases. V gave up 5 bases and J gave up 4 bases; unmatched junction bases: 11. CDR1 and CDR2 (germline): SGHTA, FQGNSA. The CDR3 loop spans 18 amino acids. The CDR3 here is CASSLRTSGGAKGETQYF. The CDR3 DNA is TGTGCCAGCAGCCTCCGGACTAGCGGGGGGGCCAAGGGAGAGACCCAGTACTTC.

On this clonotype itself: This clone may be a read error of a much larger clone one base away. The chain combines TRBV7-2 with TRBJ1-2; TRBD1 matches 8 bases. Germline CDR1 is SGHTA and CDR2 is FQGNSA. The CDR3 loop spans 15 amino acids. The CDR3: CASGLEIRTGISFTF. CDR3 DNA: TGTGCCAGCGGCTTAGAAATACGGACAGGGATCTCGTTCACCTTC.

In its sample, this clonotype was seen many times. The V gene is TRBV24-1, the J gene TRBJ2-5, with D perhaps matching TRBD1 (6 bases). The CDR3 is 14 amino acids. Germline V gene sequence: CDR1 KGHDR, CDR2 SFDVKD. Trimming removed 4 bases at V and 5 bases at J, with 13 bases between. CDR3 nucleotides: TGTGCCACCAGTGACTCAGGACAGTGGGAGACCCAGTACTTC. Translated: CATSDSGQWETQYF.

Regarding this clonotype: This may stem from a read error, because a much larger clone lies one nucleotide away. The chain employs TRBV9 and TRBJ2-5; D gene ambiguous. Looked up from germline, CDR1 is SGDLS and CDR2 is YYNGEE. The CDR3 extends over 14 amino acids. V lost 0 bases and J 11 bases, leaving 17 bases between the germline ends. This CDR3 reads CASSVVGEVGEQYF. CDR3 nucleotide sequence: TGTGCCAGCAGCGTAGTGGGTGAGGTTGGAGAGCAGTACTTC.

For this clonotype: With a much larger clone just one base away, this may be a read error. The V gene is TRBV28, the J gene TRBJ2-5; TRBD2 matches at 10 bases. V shed 6 bases, J shed 9 bases, and the junction held 16 bases outside the gene matches. This CDR3 has 16 residues. Germline loops: CDR1 MDHEN, CDR2 SYDVKM. The CDR3 bases are TGTGCCAGCAGCCATTGGACTAGCGGAATGCAGAAGGCCCAGTACTTC. It encodes CASSHWTSGMQKAQYF.

This clonotype was seen ten or more times. CDR3 bases: TGTGCCAGCAGCTTAGGCGGGGTACCTAATGAAAAACTGTTTTTT. Translating it yields CASSLGGVPNEKLFF. The chain combines TRBV7-2 with TRBJ1-4; D is undetermined. V lost 1 base, J lost 3 bases, and 9 bases lay in between. Germline V gene lookup returns CDR1 SGHTA and CDR2 FQGNSA. This CDR3 has 15 amino acids.

Details on this clonotype: The junction does not match germline at one end; this may be a read error. The chain couples TRBV6-2 or TRBV6-3 to TRBJ1-5; D call uncertain. The CDR3 runs 13 residues. CDR1 and CDR2 (germline): MNHEY, SVGEGT. The CDR3 nucleotides read TGTGTCAGCCGTCTGGATAGCAATCAGCCCCAGCATTTT. It translates to CVSRLDSNQPQHF.

As to this clonotype: A single base separates this from a much larger clone, so it may be a read error. The V gene is TRBV28, the J gene TRBJ2-1; maybe TRBD1 (5 bases). The CDR3 extends over 14 amino acids. Looked up from germline, CDR1 is MDHEN and CDR2 is SYDVKM. CDR3 coding DNA: TGTGCCAACAGTTTAAAGGGGCGGAGCAATGAGCAGTTCTTC. It translates to CANSLKGRSNEQFF.

In its sample, this clonotype was seen many times. The genes are TRBV7-2 and TRBJ2-1; D gene uncertain. Trimming left V 5 bases short and J 2 bases short, with 10 bases between. Germline CDR1 and CDR2: SGHTA and FQGNSA. This CDR3 contains 14 residues. CDR3 bases: TGTGCCAGCAGCCAATCTGGGACCTACAATGAGCAGTTCTTC. This gives the protein CASSQSGTYNEQFF.

The J gene is TRBJ2-2, the V gene TRBV20-1; tentatively, D is TRBD1 (5 bases). There are 14 residues in the CDR3. The V gene's germline CDR1 is DFQATT and CDR2 SNEGSKA (reference sequence). Deletions cut 6 bases from V and 4 bases from J, with 15 bases between. The CDR3 nucleotides are TGCAGTGCACCTTCGACAGCCAGCACCGGGGAGCTGTTTTTT. The encoded protein is CSAPSTASTGELFF.

This clonotype was recorded many times. The chain couples TRBV5-1 to TRBJ2-7; D unresolved. Between the trimmed V and J ends, which lost 2 bases and 4 bases, there was a span of 13 bases. There are 14 residues in the CDR3. Looked up from germline, CDR1 is SGHRS and CDR2 is YFSETQ. CDR3 sequence (DNA): TGCGCCAGCAGCTTAAACATTTTCTCTTACGAGCAGTACTTC. It codes for CASSLNIFSYEQYF.

This chain links TRBV7-6 with TRBJ1-1; possible D gene TRBD1, 5 bases. Between the trimmed V and J ends, which lost 1 base and 1 base, there was a span of 10 bases. Germline loops: CDR1 SGHVS, CDR2 FNYEAQ. CDR3 length: 15 amino acids. The chain's CDR3 is CASSLGAGQNTEAFF. The CDR3 nucleotides read TGTGCCAGCAGCTTAGGGGCAGGGCAGAACACTGAAGCTTTCTTT.

The chain joins TRBV20-1 to TRBJ1-6, with a weak D call TRBD1 (6 bases). CDR1 is DFQATT, CDR2 SNEGSKA, per germline (reference sequence). CDR3 length equals 17 residues. V dropped 0 bases and J dropped 0 bases, with 12 bases sitting between them. The chain's CDR3 is CSARDLGQSSYNSPLHF. In nucleotides, the CDR3 is TGCAGTGCTAGAGACTTAGGACAGAGCTCCTATAATTCACCCCTCCACTTT.

This clonotype was recorded a few times. V gene TRBV7-9 combines with J gene TRBJ1-2, with a weak D call TRBD1 (5 bases). The CDR3 has 15 residues. V was shortened by 5 bases and J by 4 bases, with 17 bases between the two germline ends. The germline V gene has CDR1 SEHNR and CDR2 FQNEAQ (reference sequence). The CDR3 DNA sequence: TGTGCCAGCAGCCCTAGTCCCGGGGGTGGCTATGGCTACACCTTC. Protein: CASSPSPGGGYGYTF.